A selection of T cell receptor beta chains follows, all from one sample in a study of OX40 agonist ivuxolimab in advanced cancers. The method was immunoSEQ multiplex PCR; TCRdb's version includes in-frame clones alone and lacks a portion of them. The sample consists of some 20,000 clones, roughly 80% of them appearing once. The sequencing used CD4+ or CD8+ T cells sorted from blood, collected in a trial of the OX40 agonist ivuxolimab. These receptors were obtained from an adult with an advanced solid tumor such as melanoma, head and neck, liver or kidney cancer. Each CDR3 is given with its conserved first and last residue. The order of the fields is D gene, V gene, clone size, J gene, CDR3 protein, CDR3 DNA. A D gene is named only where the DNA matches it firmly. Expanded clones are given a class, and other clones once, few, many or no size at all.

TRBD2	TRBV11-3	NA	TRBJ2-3	CASSLGLASGTDTQYF	TGTGCCAGCAGCTTGGGACTAGCGTCGGGCACAGATACGCAGTATTTT
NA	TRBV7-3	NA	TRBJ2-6	CASSLPTSSSGANVLTF	TGTGCCAGCAGCTTACCAACGTCGAGCTCTGGGGCCAACGTCCTGACTTTC
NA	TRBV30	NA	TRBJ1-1	CAWSYQRHTEAFF	TGTGCCTGGAGTTACCAGCGTCACACTGAAGCTTTCTTT
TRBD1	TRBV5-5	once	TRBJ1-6	CASSLTGARDSPLHF	TGTGCCAGCAGCTTGACAGGGGCTAGGGATTCACCCCTCCACTTT
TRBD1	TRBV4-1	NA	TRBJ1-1	CASRTLTGLNTEAFF	TGCGCCAGCAGGACCTTGACAGGGCTGAACACTGAAGCTTTCTTT
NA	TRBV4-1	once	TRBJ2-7	CASSQYGQLGNSYEQYF	TGCGCCAGCAGCCAATACGGACAGTTAGGGAACTCCTACGAGCAGTACTTC
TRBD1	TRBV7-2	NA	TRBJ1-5	CASSSRGSDQPQHF	TGTGCCAGCAGTTCCAGGGGGAGCGATCAGCCCCAGCATTTT
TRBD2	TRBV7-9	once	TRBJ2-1	CASSKGGGREGRGEQFF	TGTGCCAGCAGCAAAGGTGGGGGGCGGGAGGGCCGTGGTGAGCAGTTCTTC
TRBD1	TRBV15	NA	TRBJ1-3	CATPQSRDSSGNTIYF	TGTGCCACCCCCCAATCCCGGGACAGCTCTGGAAACACCATATATTTT
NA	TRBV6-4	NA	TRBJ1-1	CASREGSEAFF	TGTGCCAGCAGAGAGGGCAGTGAAGCTTTCTTT